The clone carrying this T cell receptor beta chain was seen a few times. Construction of naive CD8 libraries employed about 19,000 to 1,000,000 sorted cells together with 10%, 30% or 50% RNA. This sample stems from a study of molecular identifiers for immune sequencing clone quantification. Background on the study: Four of five RNA aliquots from approximately 20,000 or 100,000 naive CD8 T cells were sequenced.

The V and J ends lost 5 bases and 0 bases respectively, with 20 bases between them. Germline CDR1 and CDR2: MNHEY and SMNVEV (reference sequence). The CDR3 spans 18 residues. For bulk TCR libraries, previously described methods and listed TCR primers were used. In TCRdb, the PCR reads were re-called with MiXCR into one record per CDR3 protein. The table lists over 300,000 distinct CDR3 sequences, about a quarter of them singletons. This TCR came from a human donor in good health. Some libraries in this study had Jurkat cell RNA spiked in. The sequencing input was naive CD8+ T cells from blood, with Jurkat cell RNA spiked in. Described subset: FACS-sorted CD8+CD4-CCR7+CD45RA+ naive T cells. The genes are TRBV27 and TRBJ1-5, with no clear D. Here the CDR3 reads CASSPLPRGALSNQPQHF. The CDR3 nucleotides read TGTGCCAGCAGTCCCCTACCCCGTGGAGCACTTAGCAATCAGCCCCAGCATTTT.